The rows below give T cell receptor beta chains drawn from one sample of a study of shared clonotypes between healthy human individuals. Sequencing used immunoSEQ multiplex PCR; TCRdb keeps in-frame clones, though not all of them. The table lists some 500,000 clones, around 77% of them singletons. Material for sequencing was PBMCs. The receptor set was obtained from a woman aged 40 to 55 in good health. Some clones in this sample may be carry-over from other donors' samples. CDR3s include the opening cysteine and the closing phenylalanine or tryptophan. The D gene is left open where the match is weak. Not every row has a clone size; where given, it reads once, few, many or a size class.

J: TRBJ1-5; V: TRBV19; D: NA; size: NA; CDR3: CASSPSDGFNQPQHF; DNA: TGTGCCAGTAGTCCCTCGGACGGTTTCAATCAGCCCCAGCATTTT
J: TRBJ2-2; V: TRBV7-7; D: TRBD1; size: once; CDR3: CASSTGGPGLTGELFF; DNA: TGTGCCAGCAGCACAGGGGGCCCGGGGCTCACCGGGGAGCTGTTTTTT
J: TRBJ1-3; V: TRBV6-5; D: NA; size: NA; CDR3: CASSLQGPGNTIYF; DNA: TGTGCCAGCAGTCTCCAGGGCCCTGGAAACACCATATATTTT
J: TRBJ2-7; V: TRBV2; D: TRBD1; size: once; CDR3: CASRTGTAYEQYF; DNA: TGTGCCAGCAGGACCGGGACAGCCTACGAGCAGTACTTC
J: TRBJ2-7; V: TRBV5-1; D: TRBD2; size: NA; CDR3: CASSLTSGSYEQYF; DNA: TGCGCCAGCAGCTTGACTAGCGGGAGTTACGAGCAGTACTTC
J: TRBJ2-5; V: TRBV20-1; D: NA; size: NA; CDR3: CSAGLEETQYF; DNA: TGCAGTGCTGGACTGGAAGAGACCCAGTACTTC
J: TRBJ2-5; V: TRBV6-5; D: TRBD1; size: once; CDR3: CASRSTGGLKETQYF; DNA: TGTGCCAGCAGATCGACAGGGGGCCTCAAAGAGACCCAGTACTTC
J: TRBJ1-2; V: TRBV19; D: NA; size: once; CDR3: CASRHWDKNYGYTF; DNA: TGTGCCAGTAGGCATTGGGACAAGAACTATGGCTACACCTTC
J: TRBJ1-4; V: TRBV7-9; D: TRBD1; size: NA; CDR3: CASSPTGGWDEKLFF; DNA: TGCGCCAGCAGCCCAACAGGGGGTTGGGATGAAAAACTGTTTTTT
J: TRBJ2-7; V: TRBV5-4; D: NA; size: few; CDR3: CASSTDPGRITYEQYF; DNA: TGTGCCAGCAGCACCGATCCGGGACGGATCACCTACGAGCAGTACTTC
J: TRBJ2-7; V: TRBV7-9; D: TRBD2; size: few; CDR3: CASSRGYSGAAYEQYF; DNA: TGTGCCAGCAGCCGGGGCTACAGCGGGGCCGCCTACGAGCAGTACTTC
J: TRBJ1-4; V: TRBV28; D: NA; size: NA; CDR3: CASSRGGVGEKLFF; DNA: TGTGCCAGCAGTAGGGGTGGCGTAGGGGAAAAACTGTTTTTT
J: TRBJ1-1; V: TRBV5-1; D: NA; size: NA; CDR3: CASSLDRSNTEAFF; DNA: TGCGCCAGCAGCCTGGACAGATCAAACACTGAAGCTTTCTTT
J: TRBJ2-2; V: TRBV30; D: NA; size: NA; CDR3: CAWSYPGLASGELFF; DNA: TGTGCCTGGAGTTACCCTGGGCTGGCTTCCGGGGAGCTGTTTTTT
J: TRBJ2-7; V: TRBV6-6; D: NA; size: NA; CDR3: CASSEEFRYSYEQYF; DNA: TGTGCCAGCAGTGAGGAATTCCGATACTCCTACGAGCAGTACTTC
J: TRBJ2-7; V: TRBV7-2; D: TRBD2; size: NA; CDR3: CASSLGAGLAGVGEQYF; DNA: TGTGCCAGCAGCTTAGGGGCGGGACTAGCGGGAGTGGGGGAGCAGTACTTC
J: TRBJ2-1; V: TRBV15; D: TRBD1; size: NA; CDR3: CATSSNRGDGNEQFF; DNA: TGTGCCACCAGCAGCAACAGGGGGGATGGGAATGAGCAGTTCTTC
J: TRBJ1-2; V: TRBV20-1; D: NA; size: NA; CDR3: CSAQSTAWRF; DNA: TGCAGTGCCCAATCGACAGCCTGGCGCTTC
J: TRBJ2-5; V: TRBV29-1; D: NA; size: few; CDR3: CSVEDPGRGETQYF; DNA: TGCAGCGTTGAAGATCCGGGCCGAGGAGAGACCCAGTACTTC
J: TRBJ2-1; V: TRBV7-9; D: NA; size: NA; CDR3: CASSPMVNEQFF; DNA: TGTGCCAGCAGCCCGATGGTGAATGAGCAGTTCTTC
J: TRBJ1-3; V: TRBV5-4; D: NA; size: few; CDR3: CASSLDQAYSGNTIYF; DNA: TGTGCCAGCAGCTTGGACCAGGCATACTCTGGAAACACCATATATTTT
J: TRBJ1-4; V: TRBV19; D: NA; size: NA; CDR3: CASSSQGRNEKLFF; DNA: TGTGCCAGTAGTAGTCAGGGCCGTAATGAAAAACTGTTTTTT
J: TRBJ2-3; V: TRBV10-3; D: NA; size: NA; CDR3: CAISENREGTDTQYF; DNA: TGTGCCATCAGTGAAAACAGGGAAGGCACAGATACGCAGTATTTT
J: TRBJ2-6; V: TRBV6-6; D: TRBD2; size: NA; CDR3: CASSGGDSGANVLTF; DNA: TGTGCCAGCAGTGGGGGGGACTCTGGGGCCAACGTCCTGACTTTC
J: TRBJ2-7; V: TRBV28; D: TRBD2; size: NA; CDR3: CASNPNPGLAGGRIREQYF; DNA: TGTGCCAGCAATCCCAATCCCGGACTAGCGGGGGGACGAATCCGCGAGCAGTACTTC
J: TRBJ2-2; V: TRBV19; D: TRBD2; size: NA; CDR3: CASSPSREGVGELFF; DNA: TGTGCCAGTAGTCCCTCGCGGGAGGGGGTCGGGGAGCTGTTTTTT
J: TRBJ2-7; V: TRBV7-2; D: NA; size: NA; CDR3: CASSLRMGETYEQYF; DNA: TGTGCCAGCAGCTTAAGGATGGGGGAGACCTACGAGCAGTACTTC
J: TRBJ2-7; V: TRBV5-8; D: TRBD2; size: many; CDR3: CASTLPPFRGLIYEQYF; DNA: TGTGCCAGCACTCTTCCCCCCTTCCGGGGACTAATCTACGAGCAGTACTTC
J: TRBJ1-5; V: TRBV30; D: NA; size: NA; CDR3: CAWSVTGFNQPQHF; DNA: TGTGCCTGGAGTGTTACAGGATTCAATCAGCCCCAGCATTTT
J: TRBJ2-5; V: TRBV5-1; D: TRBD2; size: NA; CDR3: CASSPGLAGEETQYF; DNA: TGCGCCAGCAGCCCCGGACTAGCGGGAGAAGAGACCCAGTACTTC
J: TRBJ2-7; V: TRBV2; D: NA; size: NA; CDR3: CASSEQGRSYEQYF; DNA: TGTGCCAGCAGTGAGCAGGGCCGCTCCTACGAGCAGTACTTC
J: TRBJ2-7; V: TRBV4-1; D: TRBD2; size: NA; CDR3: CASSQASSGIYEQYF; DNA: TGCGCCAGCAGCCAAGCGTCTAGCGGGATTTACGAGCAGTACTTC
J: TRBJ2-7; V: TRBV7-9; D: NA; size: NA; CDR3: CASSPASYEQYF; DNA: TGTGCCAGCAGCCCCGCCTCCTACGAGCAGTACTTC